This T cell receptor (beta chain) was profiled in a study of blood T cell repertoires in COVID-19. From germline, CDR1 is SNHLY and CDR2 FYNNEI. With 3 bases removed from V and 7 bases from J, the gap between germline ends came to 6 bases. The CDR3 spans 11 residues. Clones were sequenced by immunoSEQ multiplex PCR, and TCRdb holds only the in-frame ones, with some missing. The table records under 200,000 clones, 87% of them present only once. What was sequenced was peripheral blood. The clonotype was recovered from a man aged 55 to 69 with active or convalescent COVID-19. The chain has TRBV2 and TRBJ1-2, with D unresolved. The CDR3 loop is CASSDSGGYTF. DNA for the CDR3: TGTGCCAGCAGTGACTCGGGTGGCTACACCTTC.